Described below is a single T cell receptor beta chain sequence and its context. Its antigen is as yet unknown. Use of 60 Vbeta and 13 Jbeta primers characterized the PCR. Repertoires were generated with immunoSEQ multiplex PCR, while TCRdb's copy carries only in-frame clones and drops some. The sample lists around 90,000 clones, around two thirds occurring once. The CDR3 has 15 residues. V lost 1 base and J 3 bases, leaving 8 bases between the germline ends. In germline, CDR1 is SGHNT, CDR2 YYREEE (reference sequence). This sample is drawn from a study of cytomegalovirus exposure and HLA in healthy donors. Findings and limits, study-wide: Across HLA loci, a later analysis found differing TCR association rates, with DRB1 most and HLA-C fewest. Among the most significant clusters, several appeared linked to common viral pathogens in a later analysis. Earlier findings revealed that most TCR beta V segments proved productive either about 87% or about 30% of the time. Among immune exposure information, only CMV serostatus was available.

The gene calls are TRBV5-4 and TRBJ2-6; no firm D call. The sample taken for sequencing was PBMCs. The TCR comes from a woman aged 25 to 45 in good health and CMV-seropositive. The CDR3 loop is CASSLWQVGANVLTF. For the CDR3, the DNA is TGTGCCAGCAGCTTGTGGCAGGTTGGGGCCAACGTCCTGACTTTC.